This is a list of T cell receptor beta chains from one sample in a study of technical replicates of blood from a few donors. Only in-frame clones appear in the TCRdb table, and some are missing; sequencing was by immunoSEQ multiplex PCR. The sample includes under 15,000 clones, 70% to 80% of them seen just once. Specimen: PBMCs. These receptor sequences come from a human donor in good health. Both conserved end residues are part of each CDR3. D genes are given only for firm matches. Expanded clones get a size class; other rows say once, few or many, or leave the size out.

clone size | D gene | J gene | V gene | CDR3 DNA | CDR3 protein
- | TRBD1 | TRBJ1-1 | TRBV6-6 | TGTGCCAGCAGTTCCCCCGACAGGGGGAACACTGAAGCTTTCTTT | CASSSPDRGNTEAFF
- | TRBD1 | TRBJ2-7 | TRBV28 | TGTGCCAGCATCACCCGGGACAGGTCCTACGAGCAGTACTTC | CASITRDRSYEQYF
few | - | TRBJ1-1 | TRBV30 | TGTGCCTGGAGTCCTCTGAACACTGAAGCTTTCTTT | CAWSPLNTEAFF
- | TRBD1 | TRBJ2-2 | TRBV11-2 | TGTGCCAGCAGCTTTGGGACAGGGGGCGCCGGGGAGCTGTTTTTT | CASSFGTGGAGELFF
- | - | TRBJ2-3 | TRBV5-6 | TGTGCCAGCAGCTTGGTCCTGAGAGATACGCAGTATTTT | CASSLVLRDTQYF
once | - | TRBJ1-6 | TRBV30 | TGTGCCTGGAGTGCCTCTCTCACGAGCGATAATTCACCCCTCCACTTT | CAWSASLTSDNSPLHF
- | TRBD1 | TRBJ1-2 | TRBV5-1 | TGCGCCAGCAGCTTGGGGACAGGGGGGAACTATGGCTACACCTTC | CASSLGTGGNYGYTF
- | TRBD2 | TRBJ2-7 | TRBV28 | TGTGCCAGCAGCTTAGGTGGTAGCGGGGTTTTATACGAGCAGTACTTC | CASSLGGSGVLYEQYF
- | TRBD1 | TRBJ2-7 | TRBV5-1 | TGCGCCAGCAGCTTGAGCTACAGCAGGGGGCTCTACGAGCAGTACTTC | CASSLSYSRGLYEQYF
- | TRBD2 | TRBJ2-1 | TRBV9 | TGTGCCAGCAGCTCCGGGACTAGCGGGCCGTACAATGAGCAGTTCTTC | CASSSGTSGPYNEQFF
- | TRBD1 | TRBJ1-2 | TRBV19 | TGTGCCAGTACGCCAAGACAGGGGAGGGACTATGGCTACACCTTC | CASTPRQGRDYGYTF
once | - | TRBJ2-1 | TRBV11-2 | TGTGCCAGCAGCCGTACTAGTAATGAGCAGTTCTTC | CASSRTSNEQFF
- | TRBD1 | TRBJ1-2 | TRBV19 | TGTGCCAGTAGTAATTTTGGGACAGGGGGAGGCTATGGCTACACCTTC | CASSNFGTGGGYGYTF
- | - | TRBJ2-6 | TRBV27 | TGTGCCAGCAGTTTATTATCTGGGGCCAACGTCCTGACTTTC | CASSLLSGANVLTF
few | TRBD2 | TRBJ2-2 | TRBV2 | TGTGCCAGCACGAGCGGGAGGAGCACCGGGGAGCTGTTTTTT | CASTSGRSTGELFF
- | - | TRBJ1-5 | TRBV7-2 | TGTGCCAGCAGCTCCCCCGGGGTGGGCACGAATCAGCCCCAGCATTTT | CASSSPGVGTNQPQHF